The 20 T cell receptor beta chains presented below share a single source sample, sequenced in a study of OX40 agonist ivuxolimab in advanced cancers. The method was immunoSEQ multiplex PCR; TCRdb's version includes in-frame clones alone and lacks a portion of them. Of 70,000 or so clones in the sample, 87% were seen once. Sequencing was performed on CD4+ or CD8+ T cells sorted from blood, taken in a trial of the OX40 agonist ivuxolimab. All receptors come from an adult with an advanced solid tumor such as melanoma, head and neck, liver or kidney cancer.

The chain employs TRBV2 and TRBJ1-2, with D possibly TRBD1 on 6 matching bases. Germline CDR1 SNHLY, CDR2 FYNNEI. The CDR3 contains 14 residues. The V end was cut by 6 bases, the J end by 4 bases, with 15 bases between. The CDR3: CASRTQGEGYGYTF. DNA for the CDR3: TGTGCCAGCAGAACACAGGGCGAGGGCTATGGCTACACCTTC.

The chain carries TRBV28 and TRBJ1-5, with no clear D. The ends were cut back, 3 bases at V and 4 bases at J, with 13 bases in the middle. The CDR3 sequence is 15 residues long. Germline CDR1 MDHEN, CDR2 SYDVKM. The chain's CDR3 is CASSLAGIGNQPQHF. CDR3 sequence (DNA): TGTGCCAGCAGTTTGGCGGGGATTGGTAATCAGCCCCAGCATTTT.

This sequence joins TRBV2 and TRBJ2-1; D is unclear. V was shortened by 2 bases and J by 4 bases, with 9 bases between the two germline ends. CDR3 length: 14 amino acids. From germline, CDR1 is SNHLY and CDR2 FYNNEI. CDR3 sequence (DNA): TGTGCCAGCAGTGAACGGCGGACGTACAATGAGCAGTTCTTC. Its protein is CASSERRTYNEQFF.

The chain links TRBV6-6 to TRBJ1-4; D not certain. From germline, CDR1 is MNHNY and CDR2 SVGAGI (reference sequence). V shed 2 bases and J shed 0 bases, with 4 bases lying between them. The CDR3 runs to 14 residues. CDR3: CASSYGTTNEKLFF. In nucleotides, the CDR3 is TGTGCCAGCAGTTACGGTACAACTAATGAAAAACTGTTTTTT.

V and J are TRBV5-5 and TRBJ2-7; D perhaps matches TRBD2 (6 bases). The CDR3 is 17 residues long. Germline V gene sequence: CDR1 SGHKS, CDR2 YYEKEE (reference sequence). V gave up 2 bases and J gave up 1 base, with 19 bases separating them. CDR3 region: CASSFAPGLISSYEQYF. The CDR3 nucleotides are TGTGCCAGCAGCTTTGCACCGGGACTCATATCATCCTACGAGCAGTACTTC.

This clone was recorded once. The V call is TRBV11-1, the J call TRBJ2-2; 7 bases match TRBD1. Germline V gene data show CDR1 as SGHAT and CDR2 as FQDESV (reference sequence). J was trimmed by 4 bases and V by 1 base; bases with no gene match: 12. This CDR3 spans 18 amino acids. This chain's CDR3 is CASSLVGRRGRGTGELFF. CDR3 bases: TGTGCCAGCAGCTTAGTGGGCCGAAGGGGGCGAGGCACCGGGGAGCTGTTTTTT.

The genes are TRBV2 and TRBJ2-7; D is possibly TRBD2 (7 bases). Germline CDR1 SNHLY, CDR2 FYNNEI. CDR3 length: 12 amino acids. V was clipped by 8 bases and J by 6 bases, with 14 bases between them. The CDR3 DNA reads as TGTGCCAGCGACCCGGGGGGCTCCGAGCAGTACTTC. The encoded protein is CASDPGGSEQYF.

This rearrangement joins TRBV19 to TRBJ2-6, with D perhaps TRBD2 (6 bases). The CDR3 totals 19 residues. Germline CDR1 and CDR2: LNHDA and SQIVND (reference sequence). The V gene lost 0 bases and the J gene lost 5 bases, with 20 bases spanning the gap. CDR3 DNA sequence: TGTGCCAGTAGTATAGAAGTAGTCGGGGGTGGGGCTAGGGCCAACGTCCTGACTTTC. Its protein product is CASSIEVVGGGARANVLTF. Combining the CDR3 with reference TRBV19 and TRBJ2-6 gives the whole variable domain DGGITQSPKYLFRKEGQNVTLSCEQNLNHDAMYWYRQDPGQGLRLIYYSQIVNDFQKGDIAEGYSVSREKKESFPLTVTSAQKNPTAFYLCASSIEVVGGGARANVLTFGAGSRLTVL.

The rearrangement uses TRBV6-5 and TRBJ1-6; TRBD1 matches at 8 bases. Looked up from germline, CDR1 is MNHEY and CDR2 is SVGAGI. This CDR3 is built from 15 residues. V dropped 2 bases and J dropped 5; count of bases not matched to a gene: 2. Here the CDR3 reads CASSYTTGDNSPLHF. CDR3 DNA sequence: TGTGCCAGCAGTTACACGACAGGGGATAATTCACCCCTCCACTTT.

The chain joins TRBV27 to TRBJ2-2; 9 bases are shared with TRBD2. This CDR3 is built from 20 residues. With V trimmed by 0 bases and J by 2 bases, 13 bases remained unmatched. From germline, CDR1 is MNHEY and CDR2 SMNVEV (reference sequence). The CDR3 DNA sequence: TGTGCCAGCAGTTTATCGCGGCCGGGGACAGCGGGGGGAAACACCGGGGAGCTGTTTTTT. This sequence encodes CASSLSRPGTAGGNTGELFF.

This chain connects TRBV25-1 to TRBJ2-5; 9 positions match TRBD1. V shed 5 bases, J shed 1 base, and the junction held 8 bases outside the gene matches. Germline V gives CDR1 MGHDK, CDR2 SYGVNS. The CDR3 runs 16 residues. As DNA, the CDR3 is TGTGCCAGCAGTAACCCCGGGACAGGGCGCCAAGAGACCCAGTACTTC. Protein sequence: CASSNPGTGRQETQYF.

The rearrangement joins TRBV4-2 to TRBJ2-7; a weak D match, TRBD1 (6 bases). The CDR3 is 14 residues long. Deletions cut 1 base from V and 7 bases from J, with 14 bases between. Germline V CDR1 and CDR2: LGHNA, YNFKEQ. The DNA for the CDR3 is TGTGCCAGCAGCCAAGCCCGCAGGGGTGAGGAGCAGTACTTC. This gives the protein CASSQARRGEEQYF.

The chain joins TRBV27 to TRBJ2-7, with D possibly called TRBD1 or TRBD2 (5 bases each). The CDR3 covers 13 residues. The germline V gene has CDR1 MNHEY and CDR2 SMNVEV (reference sequence). V lost 6 bases, J lost 3 bases, and 12 bases lay in between. In nucleotides, the CDR3 is TGTGCCAGCAGAACCTTGGGACGCTACGAGCAGTACTTC. As protein: CASRTLGRYEQYF.

The chain links TRBV11-2 to TRBJ2-7; tentatively, D is TRBD1 (5 bases). Germline loops: CDR1 SGHAT, CDR2 FQNNGV. The germline V and J ends were trimmed by 4 bases and 1 base, with 8 bases remaining between them. The length of the CDR3 is 13 residues. The DNA for the CDR3 is TGTGCCAGCAGCTATGACAGATCCTACGAGCAGTACTTC. It yields the protein CASSYDRSYEQYF.

This chain joins TRBV7-9 and TRBJ1-2; no clear D. The V gene lost 5 bases and the J gene lost 0 bases, with 7 bases spanning the gap. The CDR3 is made up of 13 amino acids. Germline CDR1 is SEHNR and CDR2 is FQNEAQ (reference sequence). The CDR3: CASSPITNYGYTF. For the CDR3, the DNA is TGTGCCAGCAGCCCGATTACTAACTATGGCTACACCTTC.

V gene TRBV6-1 combines with J gene TRBJ1-2; 8 bases line up with TRBD1. The CDR3 has 15 amino acids. The V segment lost 6 bases and the J segment 1 base; nucleotides outside the gene matches: 7. CDR1 is MNHNS and CDR2 is SASEGT in the germline V gene. The CDR3 nucleotides are TGTGCCAGCAGCTTAGCAGGGGGCAGTAACTATGGCTACACCTTC. Protein sequence: CASSLAGGSNYGYTF.

This chain connects TRBV27 to TRBJ2-2; tentative D call: TRBD2 (5 bases). Trimming left V 0 bases short and J 0 bases short, with 8 bases between. Germline CDR1 reads MNHEY; CDR2 reads SMNVEV (reference sequence). This CDR3 has 16 residues. In DNA form, the CDR3 reads TGTGCCAGCAGTTTATCTGAGAGGGCGAACACCGGGGAGCTGTTTTTT. This translates into CASSLSERANTGELFF.

This chain joins TRBV5-1 and TRBJ2-1; weak D call: TRBD2 (7 bases). The germline gives CDR1 SGHRS, CDR2 YFSETQ. The CDR3 covers 15 residues. Between the trimmed V and J ends, which lost 1 base and 7 bases, there was a span of 15 bases. In DNA form, the CDR3 reads TGCGCCAGCAGCTTGAGAACGGGGGGCGATAATGAGCAGTTCTTC. This sequence encodes CASSLRTGGDNEQFF.

The chain carries TRBV14 and TRBJ1-1, with D tentatively TRBD1 (5 bases). Trimming cost V 4 bases and J 4 bases, with 10 bases left between them. The CDR3 loop spans 13 amino acids. Germline assignment: CDR1 SGHDN and CDR2 FVKESK. CDR3 nucleotide sequence: TGTGCCAGCAGCCTTGGGGCCGGCACTGAAGCTTTCTTT. It codes for CASSLGAGTEAFF.

As DNA, the CDR3 is TGTGCCAGCAGCCCCGGATCGAACACCGGGGAGCTGTTTTTT. As protein: CASSPGSNTGELFF. This chain connects TRBV9 to TRBJ2-2; no clear D. This CDR3 comprises 14 residues. Between the trimmed V and J ends, which lost 4 bases and 0 bases, there was a span of 7 bases. From germline, CDR1 is SGDLS and CDR2 YYNGEE.